One sample yielded the 5 T cell receptor beta chains listed below, sequenced in a study of blood T cell repertoires in COVID-19. Profiled with immunoSEQ multiplex PCR; TCRdb holds only in-frame clones, not every one. The sample shows about 220,000 clones, roughly 85% of them seen only once. Sequencing was performed on PBMCs or T cells enriched from blood (not recorded which). The receptor source for this set is a woman aged 40-49 years with acute COVID-19.

The rearrangement links TRBV9 to TRBJ2-1; D is possibly TRBD1 (5 bases). Per the germline V gene, CDR1 is SGDLS and CDR2 is YYNGEE. Trimming cost V 3 bases and J 6 bases, with 13 bases left between them. This CDR3 comprises 14 residues. This CDR3 reads CASSEDQGSNEQFF. In nucleotides, the CDR3 is TGTGCCAGCAGCGAAGATCAGGGTAGCAATGAGCAGTTCTTC.

This clone has a single count. V is TRBV5-6 and J is TRBJ2-2, with 7 bases identical to TRBD1. The trim removed 0 bases at V and 9 bases at J, leaving 8 bases unmatched. Germline assignment: CDR1 SGHDT and CDR2 YYEEEE. CDR3 length: 15 residues. The CDR3, as DNA: TGTGCCAGCAGCTTGGGACAGGGTCTTGTTCGGGAGCTGTTTTTT. Residues: CASSLGQGLVRELFF.

This clone came up once. The chain employs TRBV7-8 and TRBJ1-1; 8 nucleotides match TRBD1. CDR3 size: 16 residues. From germline, CDR1 is SGHVS and CDR2 FQNEAQ. With V trimmed by 2 bases and J by 5 bases, 10 bases remained unmatched. The CDR3 nucleotides read TGTGCCAGCAGCTTAACCCGAGGACAGGGAAAAACTGAAGCTTTCTTT. It codes for CASSLTRGQGKTEAFF.

The chain links TRBV11-2 to TRBJ1-2; TRBD1 might be the D (6 bases). V was cut by 5 bases and J by 7 bases, with 20 bases left in between. Germline CDR1 SGHAT, CDR2 FQNNGV. This CDR3 has 15 amino acids. CDR3 amino acids: CASSQIQDSPGGYTF. DNA for the CDR3: TGTGCCAGCAGCCAGATTCAGGACAGTCCTGGTGGCTACACCTTC. The full variable domain, completed using reference TRBV11-2 and TRBJ1-2, is EAGVAQSPRYKIIEKRQSVAFWCNPISGHATLYWYQQILGQGPKLLIQFQNNGVVDDSQLPKDRFSAERLKGVDSTLKIQPAKLEDSAVYLCASSQIQDSPGGYTFGSGTRLTVV.

V and J are TRBV6-1 and TRBJ1-4, with D uncertain. The germline CDR1 and CDR2 sequences are MNHNS and SASEGT. Trimming took 3 bases from V and 6 from J, leaving 14 bases between them. This CDR3 spans 15 amino acids. For the CDR3, the DNA is TGTGCCAGCAGTGATTTCGGGAGGGCAGATGAAAAACTGTTTTTT. It translates to CASSDFGRADEKLFF.